This TCR beta chain was observed in a study of Graves' ophthalmopathy and Graves' hyperthyroidism (dated 2018 in TCRdb). Broadly, across the study: Hyperthyroidism was considered stable if no progression to ophthalmopathy occurred within 18 months of follow-up. To tell Graves' ophthalmopathy apart from Graves' hyperthyroidism, and to predict which patients would progress to ophthalmopathy, the study relied on TCR beta repertoire signatures. In total, approximately 130 blood samples were TCR-sequenced: under 45 ophthalmopathy, approximately 80 hyperthyroidism and some 17 hyperthyroidism-to-ophthalmopathy patients. To explore V-J signatures that separate ophthalmopathy from hyperthyroidism, a discovery set of about a hundred patients was enrolled, consisting of about 45 with ophthalmopathy and approximately 60 with stable hyperthyroidism. The independent validation cohort included approximately 19 hyperthyroidism patients plus 17 patients who later progressed from hyperthyroidism to ophthalmopathy. In roughly 6 hyperthyroidism patients, T-cell repertoires of thyroid tissue and blood were compared. Following sampling, methimazole starting at 30 mg daily was administered to hyperthyroidism patients, and high-dose intravenous methylprednisolone was administered to ophthalmopathy patients. The paper as a whole reports these results and caveats: In validation, the model predicted ophthalmopathy progression with 55% to 71% sensitivity and approximately 75% specificity; roughly 12 predicted patients were CT-confirmed with GO in a median of about 6.2 months. Among expanded thyroid clonotypes with frequency above 0.001, most also showed up in blood, which suggests that blood repertoires may reflect the thyroid immune response. No statistical method was used to predetermine the sample size, and group allocation was not hidden from the investigators. In cross-validation, the 13-signature model distinguished ophthalmopathy from stable hyperthyroidism with 85% to 90% sensitivity and around 81% specificity, and in the test set the corresponding values were about 80% and 75%.

For repertoire sequencing, TCR beta CDR3 regions were amplified from RNA transcripts. The first round of RT-PCR was done with HTBI primers and the Qiagen OneStep RT-PCR kit, and was followed by a second round of multiplex PCR, then size selection and purification. Sequencing of the libraries was carried out on an Illumina HiSeq2000 in paired-end mode with 100 bp reads. The source study handled its data this way. SOAPnuke was used to process the reads, throwing out any read that had adapters, had uncalled bases, had a mean Phred below 15, or lacked an exact constant-primer or identifier match. High-quality paired reads were merged with COPE v1.2.5. Unique nucleotide sequences were defined as clonotypes and aligned to IMGT TRB V, D and J references using MiTCR v1.1. The analysis was limited to V-J combinations with a frequency above 0.0001, which together covered roughly 99% of the repertoires. A TCR clonal expansion and chaos score per V-J combination was defined as the ratio of F50 clonal expansion to chaos observed in the TCRdist matrix. Welch's t-statistics and random forest were used to reduce features to 13 V-J combinations, which were fed into a naive Bayes classifier. The Morisita-Horn index was used to measure how similar the thyroid and blood repertoires were. In TCRdb, the public reads were trimmed at Q25 with fastp and aligned with MiXCR, with productive beta chains retained. Under each unique CDR3 protein, matching rows form one entry showing the most common genes and DNA. The V and J calls and clone size come from TCRdb's table, not from the authors' own analysis. The sample table shows around 1,000,000 distinct CDR3 sequences, and roughly 35% are seen once. Clones ranked in the top ten supply over 8.5% of the sample.

From its cysteine to its phenylalanine, the CDR3 spans 16 amino acids. Only the CDR3 DNA is retained, 48 bases long and in frame from the first base. V has 3 bases trimmed and J has 6 bases trimmed; junction bases matching no gene number 9. Taken from the germline V gene (reference sequence), the CDR1 and CDR2 loops are DFQATT and SNEGSKA. Patients with hyperthyroidism were aged 18 to 65 years, had been newly diagnosed, and had a disease duration of less than 2 months. Patients with other autoimmune diseases, uncontrolled infections, pregnancy or lactation were excluded. Diagnosis was based on clinical symptoms, serum thyroxine, TRAb, thyroid ultrasound and orbital computed tomography. Total RNA was extracted using Trizol reagent, and RNA quality was checked on an Agilent 2100 Bioanalyzer. This clonotype was seen a few times. There is no known antigen for this receptor. Base quality data are lacking; no much larger clone is found one base away.

The sample was peripheral blood or thyroid tissue (not recorded which). The receptor comes from an adult man with Graves' hyperthyroidism. The V and J genes are TRBV20-1 and TRBJ2-2; TRBD2 agrees with 11 junctional bases. In nucleotides, the sequence is TGCAGTGCTAGGATAGCGGGGGGGCCGTCAGCCGGGGAGCTGTTTTTT. Translated, it gives CSARIAGGPSAGELFF.